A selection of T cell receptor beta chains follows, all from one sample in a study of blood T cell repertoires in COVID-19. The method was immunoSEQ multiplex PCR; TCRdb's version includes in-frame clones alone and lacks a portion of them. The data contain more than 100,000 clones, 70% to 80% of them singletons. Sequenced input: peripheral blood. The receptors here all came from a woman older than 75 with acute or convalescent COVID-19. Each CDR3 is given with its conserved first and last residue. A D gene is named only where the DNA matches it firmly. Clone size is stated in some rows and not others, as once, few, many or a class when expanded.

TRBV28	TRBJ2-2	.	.	CASSYTNTGELFF	TGTGCCAGCAGTTACACGAACACCGGGGAGCTGTTTTTT
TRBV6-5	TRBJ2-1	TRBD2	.	CASIRTRVSSGEQFF	TGTGCCAGCATCCGGACTAGGGTTAGCTCCGGGGAGCAGTTCTTC
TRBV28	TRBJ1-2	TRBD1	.	CASSSPGQGAPAIGYTF	TGTGCCAGCAGTTCGCCGGGACAGGGGGCGCCGGCAATTGGCTACACCTTC
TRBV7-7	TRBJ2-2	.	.	CASSLRPGENTGELFF	TGTGCTAGCAGCTTACGCCCCGGAGAGAACACCGGGGAGCTGTTTTTT
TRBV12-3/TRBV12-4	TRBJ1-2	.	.	CASSLNRDRGYTF	TGTGCCAGCAGTTTAAACAGGGATCGGGGCTACACCTTC
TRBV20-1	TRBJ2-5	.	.	CSASSGDTQYF	TGCAGTGCTAGTTCGGGAGATACCCAGTACTTC
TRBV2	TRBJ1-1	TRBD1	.	CASSLLRTGTNTEAFF	TGTGCCAGCAGTCTTCTGCGGACAGGGACGAACACTGAAGCTTTCTTT
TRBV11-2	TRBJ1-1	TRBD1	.	CASSSRDRALEAFF	TGTGCCAGCAGCTCCCGGGACAGGGCCCTTGAAGCTTTCTTT
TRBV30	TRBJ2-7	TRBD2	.	CAWRLAGATYTYEQYF	TGTGCCTGGAGGCTAGCGGGAGCGACCTATACCTACGAGCAGTACTTC
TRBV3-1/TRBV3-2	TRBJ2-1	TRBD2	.	CASSQRSSGGPKEFF	TGTGCCAGCAGCCAAAGAAGTAGCGGGGGGCCGAAGGAGTTCTTC
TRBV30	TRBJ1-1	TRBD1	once	CAWSPRTGSFF	TGTGCCTGGAGCCCCCGGACAGGATCCTTCTTT